Listed here is a single TCR beta chain. Its antigen is unidentified. The beta constant-region primer was an equimolar mix of two oligonucleotides covering TRBC1 and TRBC2. Ligated cDNA was amplified by four rounds of PCR with nested alpha and beta constant-region primers and SP2. MiXCR, run by TCRdb on the UMI-ligation and nested PCR reads, gives a single entry per CDR3 protein. The repertoire has some 110,000 distinct CDR3 sequences, 14% of them found once; the top ten carry approximately 2.6%. This sample is drawn from a study of naive and memory T cell subsets. The germline V gene has CDR1 MNHEY and CDR2 SVGAGI. The V end lost 0 bases, the J end lost 6 bases, and 5 bases lay between the germline ends. This CDR3 spans 13 amino acids. Alpha and beta libraries were amplified separately from the second PCR onward. Four subsets defined by CD45RA and CD27 were sorted after CD3, CD4, CD8 and live/dead staining.

Study findings and constraints: In CD4 and CD8 cells, diversity dropped from naive through EMRA. In naive cells, over 95% of TCR sequences were seen only once. A few larger clonotypes appeared in naive repertoires, especially CD8, possibly memory cells re-expressing CD45RA.

The sample comprised naive CD8+ T cells from blood. This chain joins TRBV6-5 and TRBJ2-2; D remains ambiguous. This TCR derives from a human donor in good health. The DNA for the CDR3 is TGTGCCAGCAGTTACTCTTCGGCCGGGGAGCTGTTTTTT. It translates to CASSYSSAGELFF.